This TCR beta chain was captured in a study of early T cells in non-severe SARS-CoV-2 infection. Trimming took off 0 bases at V and 6 bases at J, with 9 bases between the two ends. Germline V CDR1 and CDR2: SGHRS, YFSETQ. The CDR3 has 14 amino acids. TCRdb re-derived calls from the 5' RACE reads in MiXCR, one entry per CDR3 protein. Seen here are about 83,000 distinct CDR3 sequences, approximately 13% observed once, and the top ten hold approximately 7%. The V and J genes are TRBV5-1 and TRBJ2-2, with a possible D match to TRBD1 (5 bases). This TCR was sampled from an adult who was a healthcare worker with PCR-confirmed SARS-CoV-2 infection or an uninfected control (not recorded which). Sequences were obtained from whole blood. CDR3 residues: CASSLDPGSGELFF. The CDR3 DNA is TGCGCCAGCAGCTTGGACCCAGGGTCCGGGGAGCTGTTTTTT.